Listed here are 13 T cell receptor beta chains from one sample, sequenced in a study of T cells in Graves' hyperthyroidism and ophthalmopathy. RNA transcripts were the template for amplifying TCR beta CDR3 regions. The study used the HTBI primer set for a first-round RT-PCR of the TCR CDR3. TCRdb ran MiXCR on the multiplex PCR reads and lists one entry per CDR3 protein. This table has roughly 35,000 distinct CDR3 sequences, around 53% appearing once. The sequencing input was blood. The receptors come from a woman between 35 and 50 years old with Graves' ophthalmopathy.

This clonotype was detected ten times or more. The chain carries TRBV12-3 or TRBV12-4 and TRBJ2-5; the D gene is possibly TRBD2 (5 bases). Trimming took off 8 bases at V and 5 bases at J, with 21 bases between the two ends. The CDR3 has 15 residues. CDR3 residues: CASSSSQRGSETQYF. CDR3 in DNA: TGTGCCAGCTCCTCTAGCCAGCGAGGGTCGGAGACCCAGTACTTC.

The rearrangement links TRBV29-1 to TRBJ2-7; the D gene is possibly TRBD1 (9 bases). V was trimmed by 5 bases and J by 1 base, leaving 21 bases between them. The CDR3 is made up of 16 amino acids. Germline V gene sequence: CDR1 SQVTM, CDR2 ANQGSEA. CDR3 DNA sequence: TGCAGCGTTCTCCGGGGGGGACAGGGTCATTCCTACGAGCAGTACTTC. Residues: CSVLRGGQGHSYEQYF.

This clonotype was recorded many times. This rearrangement joins TRBV25-1 to TRBJ2-7; 11 bases fit TRBD1. The CDR3 totals 15 residues. After removal of 4 bases from V and 5 bases from J, the junction contained 7 bases not matched to a gene. Germline values: CDR1 MGHDK, CDR2 SYGVNS. The CDR3 protein is CASSGRDRGKDEQYF. The DNA of the CDR3 is TGTGCCAGCAGTGGCAGGGACAGGGGGAAGGACGAGCAGTACTTC.

This sequence joins TRBV5-5 and TRBJ1-4; 11 positions match TRBD1. The CDR3 totals 14 residues. Germline loops: CDR1 SGHKS, CDR2 YYEKEE (reference sequence). V shed 3 bases and J 6 bases; nucleotides not matched to a gene: 1. This CDR3 is CASSWGQGDEKLFF. The CDR3 nucleotides read TGTGCCAGCAGCTGGGGACAGGGGGATGAAAAACTGTTTTTT.

The CDR3: CSRLLNQPQHF. CDR3 sequence (DNA): TGCAGCCGCCTCCTCAATCAGCCCCAGCATTTT. J is TRBJ1-5 and V is TRBV20-1; D gene unclear. The CDR3 has 11 amino acids. Germline CDR1 DFQATT, CDR2 SNEGSKA (reference sequence).

This clonotype was counted at least ten times. This chain connects TRBV4-3 to TRBJ1-2; 10 bases are a match to TRBD1. The CDR3 consists of 15 residues. Germline CDR1 is LGHNA and CDR2 is YSLEER. After removal of 3 bases from V and 7 bases from J, the junction contained 8 bases not matched to a gene. CDR3 residues: CASSQAPGQGGGYTF. CDR3 DNA: TGCGCCAGCAGCCAGGCACCCGGACAGGGGGGTGGCTACACCTTC.

This clonotype was observed at least ten times. The V and J genes are TRBV6-6 and TRBJ2-5; D may be TRBD1 (6 bases). This CDR3 spans 12 amino acids. Trimming took 6 bases from V and 2 from J, leaving 7 bases between them. Per the germline V gene, CDR1 is MNHNY and CDR2 is SVGAGI (reference sequence). The CDR3 reads CASSGQQETQYF. The DNA for the CDR3 is TGTGCCAGCAGCGGACAGCAAGAGACCCAGTACTTC.

The chain couples TRBV19 to TRBJ2-2, with 9 bases lining up with TRBD1. In germline, CDR1 is LNHDA, CDR2 SQIVND (reference sequence). The CDR3 is 13 amino acids. V gave up 9 bases and J gave up 3 bases; unmatched junction bases: 2. The CDR3 DNA is TGTGCCAGACAGGGGGCGGACACCGGGGAGCTGTTTTTT. Translated, it gives CARQGADTGELFF.

This chain links TRBV6-6 with TRBJ2-1; the match to TRBD2 covers 11 bases. V was pared by 6 bases and J by 0 bases, with 1 base of the junction left unmatched. From germline, CDR1 is MNHNY and CDR2 SVGAGI (reference sequence). The CDR3 length is 15 residues. CDR3 nucleotides: TGTGCCAGCAGCGGGACTAGCGGCTCCTACAATGAGCAGTTCTTC. Its protein is CASSGTSGSYNEQFF.

This rearrangement joins TRBV12-3 or TRBV12-4 to TRBJ2-7; TRBD2 agrees at 8 bases. CDR3 length equals 14 residues. The V gene end was trimmed by 2 bases and the J gene end by 2 bases; junction bases not matched to a gene: 2. The CDR3 DNA reads as TGTGCCAGCAGTTTATCGGGGGGGGCCTACGAGCAGTACTTC. It specifies CASSLSGGAYEQYF.

The chain carries TRBV7-2 and TRBJ2-5; D may match TRBD1 or TRBD2 (5 bases each). Trimming removed 0 bases from V and 9 bases from J, with 17 bases in between. CDR1 SGHTA and CDR2 FQGNSA come from the germline V gene. The CDR3 has 15 residues. The CDR3 protein is CASSLAHSTGQPQYF. The CDR3 nucleotides are TGTGCCAGCAGCTTAGCGCACAGTACGGGGCAGCCCCAGTACTTC.

The table lists this clonotype with many counts. The rearrangement links TRBV3-1 to TRBJ2-7, with D possibly being TRBD1 (6 bases). V was pared by 2 bases and J by 3 bases, with 11 bases between. Germline V gene data show CDR1 as LGHDT and CDR2 as YNNKEL (reference sequence). The CDR3 has 14 amino acids. The CDR3 coding sequence is TGTGCCAGCAGCCAAAGCCAGGGGTTCTACGAGCAGTACTTC. Amino acids: CASSQSQGFYEQYF.

This clonotype was found many times. The CDR3 loop reads CASSVGIPSGREFPDTQYF. The CDR3 DNA is TGTGCCAGCAGCGTAGGCATACCTAGCGGGAGAGAGTTCCCAGATACGCAGTATTTT. J is TRBJ2-3 and V is TRBV9; TRBD2 aligns across 10 bases. Trimming at V came to 0 bases and at J to 4 bases, leaving 14 bases not matched to a gene. This CDR3 is 19 amino acids long. CDR1 is SGDLS, CDR2 YYNGEE, per germline.